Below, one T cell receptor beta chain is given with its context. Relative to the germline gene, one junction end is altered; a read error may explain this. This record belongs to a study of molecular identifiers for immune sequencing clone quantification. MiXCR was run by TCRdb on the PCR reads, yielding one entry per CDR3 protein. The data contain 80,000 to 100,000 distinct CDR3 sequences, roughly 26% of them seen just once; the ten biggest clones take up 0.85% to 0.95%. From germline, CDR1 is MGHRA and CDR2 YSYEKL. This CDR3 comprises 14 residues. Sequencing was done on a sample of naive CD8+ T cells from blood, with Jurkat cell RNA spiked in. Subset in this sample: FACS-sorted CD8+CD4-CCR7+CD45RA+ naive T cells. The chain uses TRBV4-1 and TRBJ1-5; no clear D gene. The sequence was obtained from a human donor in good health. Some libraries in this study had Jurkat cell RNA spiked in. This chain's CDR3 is CASTQVVSNQPQHF. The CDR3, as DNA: TGCGCCAGCACCCAAGTGGTGAGCAATCAGCCCCAGCATTTT.